The clone carrying this TCR beta chain was picked up a small number of times. Its antigen is not identified. The sample originates from a study of response to subunit inactivated influenza vaccine. The CDR3 consists of 17 residues. The V gene's germline CDR1 is LGHNA and CDR2 YSLEER. V was clipped by 0 bases and J by 5 bases, with 19 bases between them. General study points: That few new T cells are recruited by each seasonal influenza vaccination was the authors' suggestion.

MiXCR, applied by TCRdb to the RT-PCR reads, yields one record per CDR3 protein. Among a few hundred thousand distinct CDR3 sequences listed, 14% were seen once. The J gene is TRBJ2-5, the V gene TRBV4-3; perhaps TRBD2 as D (6 bases). The receptor was derived from a man aged 50 or older who received an inactivated influenza vaccine. The sample in question was PBMCs from blood, obtained about 11 days after vaccination. CDR3 amino acids: CASSQDLGLRGRETQYF. Written as DNA, the CDR3 is TGCGCCAGCAGCCAAGATTTGGGACTTCGGGGGAGGGAGACCCAGTACTTC.